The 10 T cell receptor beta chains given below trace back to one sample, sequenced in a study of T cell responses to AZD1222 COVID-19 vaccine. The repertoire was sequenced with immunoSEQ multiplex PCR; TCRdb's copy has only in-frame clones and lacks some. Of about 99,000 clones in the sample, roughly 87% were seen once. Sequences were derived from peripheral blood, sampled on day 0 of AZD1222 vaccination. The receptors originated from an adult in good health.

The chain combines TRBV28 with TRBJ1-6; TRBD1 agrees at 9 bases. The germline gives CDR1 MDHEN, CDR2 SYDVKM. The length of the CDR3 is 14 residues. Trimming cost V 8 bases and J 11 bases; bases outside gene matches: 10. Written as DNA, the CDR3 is TGTGCCAGCGCTCCGGGACAGGGATTCGCACCCCTCCACTTT. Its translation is CASAPGQGFAPLHF.

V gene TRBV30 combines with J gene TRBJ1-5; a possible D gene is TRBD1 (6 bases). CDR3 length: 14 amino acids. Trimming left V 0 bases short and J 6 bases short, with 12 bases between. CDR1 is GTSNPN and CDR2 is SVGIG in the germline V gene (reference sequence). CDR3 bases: TGTGCCTGGAGTGTAGGCAGGGGAGGTCAGCCCCAGCATTTT. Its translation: CAWSVGRGGQPQHF.

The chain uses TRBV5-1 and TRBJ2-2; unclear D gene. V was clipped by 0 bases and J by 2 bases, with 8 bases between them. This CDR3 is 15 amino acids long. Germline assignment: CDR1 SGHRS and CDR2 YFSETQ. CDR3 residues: CASSLVTTNTGELFF. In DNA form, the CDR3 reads TGCGCCAGCAGCTTGGTCACGACTAACACCGGGGAGCTGTTTTTT.

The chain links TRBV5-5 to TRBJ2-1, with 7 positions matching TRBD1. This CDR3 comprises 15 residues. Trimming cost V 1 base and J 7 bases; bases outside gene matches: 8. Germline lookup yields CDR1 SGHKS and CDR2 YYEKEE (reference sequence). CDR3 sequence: CASSLWQGVGNEQFF. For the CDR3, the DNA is TGTGCCAGCAGCTTGTGGCAGGGGGTTGGAAATGAGCAGTTCTTC.

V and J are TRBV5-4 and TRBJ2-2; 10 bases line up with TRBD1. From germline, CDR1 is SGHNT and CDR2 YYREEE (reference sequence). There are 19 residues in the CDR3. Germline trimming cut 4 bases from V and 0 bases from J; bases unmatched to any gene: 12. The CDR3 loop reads CASSGRRDRGPANTGELFF. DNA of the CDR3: TGTGCCAGCAGCGGGCGCCGGGACAGGGGCCCAGCGAACACCGGGGAGCTGTTTTTT.

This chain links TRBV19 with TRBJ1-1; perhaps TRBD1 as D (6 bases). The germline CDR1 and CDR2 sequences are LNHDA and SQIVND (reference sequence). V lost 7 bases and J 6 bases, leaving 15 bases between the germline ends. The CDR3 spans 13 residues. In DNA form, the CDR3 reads TGTGCCAGTATCAACAGGGTTAATTCTGAAGCTTTCTTT. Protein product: CASINRVNSEAFF.

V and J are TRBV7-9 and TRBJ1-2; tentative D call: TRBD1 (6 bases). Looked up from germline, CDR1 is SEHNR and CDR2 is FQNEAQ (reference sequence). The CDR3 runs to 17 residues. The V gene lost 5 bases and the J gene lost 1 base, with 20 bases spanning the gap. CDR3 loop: CASSPWTARLGNYGYTF. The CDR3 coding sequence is TGTGCCAGCAGCCCATGGACAGCCAGGTTGGGTAACTATGGCTACACCTTC.

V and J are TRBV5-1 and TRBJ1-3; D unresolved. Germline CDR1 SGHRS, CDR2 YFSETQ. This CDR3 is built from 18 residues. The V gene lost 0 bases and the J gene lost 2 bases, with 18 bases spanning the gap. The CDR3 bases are TGCGCCAGCAGCTTGGATGGGGTTGGCGGCCCGACTGGAAACACCATATATTTT. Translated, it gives CASSLDGVGGPTGNTIYF.

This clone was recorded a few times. The CDR3, as DNA: TGTGCCAGCTCCGCTTGGGGGGATGCAAATGAAAAACTGTTTTTT. Residues: CASSAWGDANEKLFF. J is TRBJ1-4 and V is TRBV18; D perhaps matches TRBD1 (5 bases). Germline loops: CDR1 KGHSH, CDR2 LQKENI. The CDR3 runs 15 residues. V was clipped by 6 bases and J by 5 bases, with 16 bases between them.

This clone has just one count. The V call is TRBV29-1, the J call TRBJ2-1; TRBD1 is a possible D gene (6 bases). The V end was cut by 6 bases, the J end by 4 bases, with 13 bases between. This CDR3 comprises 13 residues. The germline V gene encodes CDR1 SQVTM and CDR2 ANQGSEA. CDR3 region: CSVPWTAYNEQFF. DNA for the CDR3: TGCAGCGTCCCCTGGACAGCATACAATGAGCAGTTCTTC.